This T cell receptor beta chain originates from a study of blood T cell repertoires in COVID-19. Study as a whole: COVID-19 samples collected from the United States, Italy and Spain covered acute and convalescent phases. From T cells, B-cell-depleted T cells, or PBMCs came the material, which was cDNA or gDNA.

The CDR3 length is 15 residues. CDR1 WSHSY and CDR2 SAAADI come from the germline V gene. V shed 0 bases and J shed 4 bases, with 10 bases lying between them. Cohort placement rested on clinical history that participants reported themselves. All recovered Cohort 3 donors got two negative PCRs, got clearance, or saw symptom resolution. Method: immunoSEQ multiplex PCR; TCRdb's copy keeps in-frame clones and lacks some. This repertoire shows over 350,000 clones, 88% found once; its top ten account for more than 1%. Sequenced sample: PBMCs or T cells enriched from blood (not recorded which). This TCR derives from a woman younger than 35 who had recovered from COVID-19. The rearrangement uses TRBV10-2 and TRBJ2-1, with D perhaps TRBD1 (5 bases). CDR3 coding DNA: TGCGCCAGCAGTGAGTCGAAGACAGTTTACAATGAGCAGTTCTTC. Translation: CASSESKTVYNEQFF.